This T cell receptor (beta chain) emerged from a study of human T cells and chemical hapten exposure. The wider study: Upper inner arm skin measuring around 2 cm by around 2 cm received 2% DPC for sensitization.

The study, taken as a whole, reports: TCRs whose frequency exceeded 1 in 1000 remained the same following DPC sensitization.

Time point meaning: patch test 2, 6 weeks after DPC sensitization. The sample's treatment: therapeutic diphenylcyclopropenone sensitization with weekly scalp DPC. This clonotype showed up many times. No antigen is known for it. Each CDR3 protein gets one entry after TCRdb re-called the RACE reads with MiXCR. The sample has around 82,000 distinct CDR3 sequences, 6% to 8.5% seen once. Trimming took 3 bases from V and 9 from J; bases not matched to a gene: 11. Looked up from germline, CDR1 is SGHRS and CDR2 is YFSETQ. The CDR3 sequence is 17 residues long. The chain recombines TRBV5-1 with TRBJ2-1; TRBD2 agrees at 14 bases. The receptor was isolated from a woman in her twenties or thirties with alopecia areata. Some clones in this sample may be carry-over from other donors' samples. The sample here was whole blood, taken in connection with sensitization to the hapten diphenylcyclopropenone (DPC). The CDR3 sequence: CASSWGLAGVTGSEQFF. The CDR3 DNA is TGCGCCAGCAGCTGGGGACTAGCGGGGGTCACCGGGAGTGAGCAGTTCTTC.